What follows are 8 T cell receptor beta chains derived from one specimen sequenced in a study of Ad26.COV2.S vaccination and SARS-CoV-2 variants. Generated by immunoSEQ multiplex PCR, the TCRdb table keeps only in-frame clones and is missing some. The sample has over 250,000 clones, approximately 89% seen once. Indicated treatment: some 19 received Ad26.COV2.S at low or high dose, single or two shots; 5 received placebo; per-sample allocation not given. The investigators took samples on day 63 after the first vaccine or placebo injection. Sequenced material: peripheral blood, taken in a trial of Ad26.COV2.S vaccine versus placebo. Source of these receptors: a person between 18 and 59 years old who received the Ad26.COV2.S COVID-19 vaccine or a placebo.

In this sample, this clone turned up once. Different DNA sequences within this sample yield the same CDR3. This chain links TRBV27 with TRBJ2-2; D might be TRBD2 (5 bases). The CDR3 runs to 15 residues. Trimming shortened V by 6 bases and J by 5 bases, and 16 bases separated the two germline ends. Germline CDR1 MNHEY, CDR2 SMNVEV (reference sequence). The CDR3 region has the DNA TGTGCCAGCAGGCTGAGCCGGGATCTTACCGGGGAGCTGTTTTTT. Translated, it gives CASRLSRDLTGELFF.

This chain connects TRBV5-1 to TRBJ1-1; D perhaps matches TRBD1 (5 bases). The V and J ends lost 0 bases and 1 base respectively, with 10 bases between them. The CDR3 is made up of 15 amino acids. Germline-derived CDR1 and CDR2 are SGHRS and YFSETQ. CDR3 amino acids: CASSLGGPRNTEAFF. The CDR3 coding sequence is TGCGCCAGCAGCTTGGGGGGCCCGCGGAACACTGAAGCTTTCTTT.

The gene calls are TRBV6-6 and TRBJ2-2, with a possible D match to TRBD2 (6 bases). With 4 bases removed from V and 6 bases from J, the gap between germline ends came to 15 bases. The germline V gene encodes CDR1 MNHNY and CDR2 SVGAGI (reference sequence). The CDR3 length is 15 residues. The CDR3 DNA reads TGTGCCAGCAGTTGGGGGGAGGCCAAGGCCGGGGAGCTGTTTTTT. Translating gives CASSWGEAKAGELFF.

The J gene is TRBJ1-2, the V gene TRBV25-1; D is unresolved. Germline CDR1 and CDR2: MGHDK and SYGVNS. Trimming removed 4 bases at V and 4 bases at J, with 4 bases between. CDR3 size: 11 residues. The CDR3 reads CASSAGYGYTF. CDR3 nucleotide sequence: TGTGCCAGCAGTGCGGGCTATGGCTACACCTTC.

This sequence joins TRBV28 and TRBJ1-2; 8 bases agree with TRBD1. The V gene end was trimmed by 5 bases and the J gene end by 3 bases; junction bases not matched to a gene: 8. Germline CDR1 and CDR2: MDHEN and SYDVKM. CDR3 length: 15 residues. CDR3 DNA sequence: TGTGCCAGCAGTACGAGACAGGGGATCGACTATGGCTACACCTTC. Amino acids: CASSTRQGIDYGYTF.

The chain employs TRBV7-2 and TRBJ2-7; D gene ambiguous. The CDR3 is made up of 11 amino acids. Germline V gives CDR1 SGHTA, CDR2 FQGNSA. The V end lost 2 bases, the J end lost 5 bases, and 4 bases lay between the germline ends. This CDR3 reads CASSLFHEQYF. The CDR3, as DNA: TGTGCCAGCAGCTTATTCCACGAGCAGTACTTC.

The gene calls are TRBV15 and TRBJ2-1; D is possibly TRBD2 (5 bases). The CDR3 extends over 17 amino acids. V was trimmed by 1 base and J by 0 bases, leaving 13 bases between them. The germline CDR1 and CDR2 sequences are LNHNV and YYDKDF (reference sequence). In DNA, the CDR3 is TGTGCCACCAGCAGAGCAACGGGGTCCAGCTCCTACAATGAGCAGTTCTTC. Protein product: CATSRATGSSSYNEQFF.

This chain connects TRBV5-4 to TRBJ2-5; perhaps D is TRBD1 or TRBD2 (6 bases each). V lost 5 bases and J 4 bases, leaving 18 bases between the germline ends. Germline V gives CDR1 SGHNT, CDR2 YYREEE (reference sequence). CDR3 length: 15 amino acids. Written as DNA, the CDR3 is TGTGCCAGCAGTACTCGGGGGCGGGCCGGAGAGACCCAGTACTTC. Protein: CASSTRGRAGETQYF.